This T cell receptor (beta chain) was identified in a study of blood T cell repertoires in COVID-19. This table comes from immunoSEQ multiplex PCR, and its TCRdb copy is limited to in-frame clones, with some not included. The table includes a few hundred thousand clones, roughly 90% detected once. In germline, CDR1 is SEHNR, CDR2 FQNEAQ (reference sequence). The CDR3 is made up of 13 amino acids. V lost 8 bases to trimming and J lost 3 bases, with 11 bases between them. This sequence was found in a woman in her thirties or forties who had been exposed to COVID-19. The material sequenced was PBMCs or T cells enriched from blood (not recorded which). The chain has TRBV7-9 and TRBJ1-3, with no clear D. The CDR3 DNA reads TGTGCCAGCCTTGAGGGTAGTGGAAACACCATATATTTT. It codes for CASLEGSGNTIYF.